This passage covers 31 T cell receptor beta chains from one sample sequenced in a study of T cells in localized non-small cell lung cancer. This table comes from immunoSEQ multiplex PCR, and its TCRdb copy is limited to in-frame clones, with some not included. The sample lists about 1,300 clones, around 40% occurring once. This specimen was lung tumor tissue, taken before any cancer treatment. The receptors derive from a woman between 35 and 70 years old with stage II squamous cell lung carcinoma.

The gene calls are TRBV28 and TRBJ1-1; 7 bases are shared with TRBD1. Unmatched junction bases numbered 6, after V lost 6 bases and J lost 5 bases. CDR3 length: 13 amino acids. Germline V gene lookup returns CDR1 MDHEN and CDR2 SYDVKM. CDR3 residues: CASSQTGNTEAFF. The CDR3 DNA follows: TGTGCCAGCAGCCAGACAGGGAATACTGAAGCTTTCTTT.

This clone was seen more than once but under ten times. This chain joins TRBV30 and TRBJ2-7; perhaps TRBD2 as D (5 bases). Trimming shortened V by 2 bases and J by 9 bases, and 11 bases separated the two germline ends. This CDR3 contains 11 residues. The germline gives CDR1 GTSNPN, CDR2 SVGIG (reference sequence). Here the CDR3 DNA reads TGTGCCTGGAGTCGGGGAGTAGGGCAGTACTTC. This sequence encodes CAWSRGVGQYF. Full variable domain (missing parts from reference TRBV30 and TRBJ2-7): SQTIHQWPATLVQPVGSPLSLECTVEGTSNPNLYWYRQAAGRGLQLLFYSVGIGQISSEVPQNLSASRPQDRQFILSSKKLLLSDSGFYLCAWSRGVGQYFGPGTRLTVT.

This clone occurred a few times. This sequence joins TRBV6-7 and TRBJ2-2; D is undetermined. TRBV6-7 is an ORF; its function is uncertain. The CDR3 is 14 residues long. Trimming removed 5 bases at V and 1 base at J, with 8 bases between. The CDR3 sequence: CASSRTVNTGELFF. As DNA, the CDR3 is TGTGCCAGCAGTCGGACGGTGAACACCGGGGAGCTGTTTTTT.

Remarks on this clone: In the same sample, other DNA sequences code for this CDR3. The V call is TRBV19, the J call TRBJ2-7; 9 bases are a match to TRBD1. The CDR3 extends over 14 amino acids. Germline assignment: CDR1 LNHDA and CDR2 SQIVND (reference sequence). V dropped 9 bases and J dropped 5; count of bases not matched to a gene: 11. The CDR3 spells CASRPGTGLHEQYF. As DNA, the CDR3 is TGTGCCAGCCGCCCGGGGACAGGGCTCCACGAGCAGTACTTC.

Only a few counts were recorded for this clone. The chain uses TRBV15 and TRBJ2-1; 8 bases agree with TRBD2. The ends lost 2 bases at V and 4 bases at J; junction bases unmatched: 7. There are 16 residues in the CDR3. Germline CDR1 LNHNV, CDR2 YYDKDF (reference sequence). The CDR3 DNA is TGTGCCACCAGCAGATTCTCAGCGGGAGCGTACAATGAGCAGTTCTTC. Amino acid sequence: CATSRFSAGAYNEQFF.

A word on this clone: Other nucleotide sequences in the sample specify the same CDR3. The chain has TRBV19 and TRBJ1-1; D gene unclear. Germline CDR1 LNHDA, CDR2 SQIVND (reference sequence). V lost 6 bases and J lost 0, with 2 bases in between. This CDR3 comprises 11 residues. The DNA of the CDR3 is TGTGCCAGTAGACTGAACACTGAAGCTTTCTTT. Protein sequence: CASRLNTEAFF.

CDR3 sequence (DNA): TGTGCCAGCTCAAACAGGGTGCAAGGTGGCGAGCAGTACTTC. Its translation: CASSNRVQGGEQYF. The chain is built from TRBV18 and TRBJ2-7, with TRBD1 as a possible D gene (6 bases). The germline V and J ends were trimmed by 5 bases and 6 bases, with 17 bases remaining between them. The germline gives CDR1 KGHSH, CDR2 LQKENI. The CDR3 runs 14 residues.

This chain links TRBV30 with TRBJ1-5; 7 bases agree with TRBD1. V shed 2 bases, J shed 0 bases, and the junction held 7 bases outside the gene matches. CDR3 length: 16 residues. Germline V gene lookup returns CDR1 GTSNPN and CDR2 SVGIG (reference sequence). Here the CDR3 reads CAWSQAQGYSNQPQHF. The DNA for the CDR3 is TGTGCCTGGAGTCAAGCACAGGGGTATAGCAATCAGCCCCAGCATTTT. The variable domain in full, completed from reference TRBV30 and TRBJ1-5, reads SQTIHQWPATLVQPVGSPLSLECTVEGTSNPNLYWYRQAAGRGLQLLFYSVGIGQISSEVPQNLSASRPQDRQFILSSKKLLLSDSGFYLCAWSQAQGYSNQPQHFGDGTRLSIL.

This clone was picked up a small number of times. The chain combines TRBV1 with TRBJ1-1. TRBV1 is recorded as a pseudogene. The CDR3 contains 15 residues. The CDR3 reads CASSQIGRTNTEAFF. The CDR3, as DNA: TGCGCCAGCAGCCAAATTGGGAGAACGAACACTGAAGCTTTCTTT.

There are a few counts of this clone. The chain uses TRBV25-1 and TRBJ2-5; possible D gene TRBD1, 6 bases. CDR3 length: 15 amino acids. Looked up from germline, CDR1 is MGHDK and CDR2 is SYGVNS. V was shortened by 2 bases and J by 5 bases, with 15 bases between the two germline ends. The CDR3 reads CASSEGTRVLETQYF. In DNA form, the CDR3 reads TGTGCCAGCAGTGAAGGGACACGGGTATTGGAGACCCAGTACTTC.

The V call is TRBV28, the J call TRBJ1-2, with a tentative D call TRBD1 (5 bases). CDR1 is MDHEN and CDR2 is SYDVKM in the germline V gene. The germline V and J ends were trimmed by 6 bases and 4 bases, with 21 bases remaining between them. The CDR3 consists of 16 residues. The CDR3 here is CASSFYSGGSTYGYTF. CDR3 DNA sequence: TGTGCCAGCAGCTTCTACAGTGGGGGGTCAACCTATGGCTACACCTTC.

This clone occurred a few times. V gene TRBV11-3 combines with J gene TRBJ2-1, with D tentatively TRBD2 (7 bases). The CDR3 loop spans 15 amino acids. V was shortened by 3 bases and J by 8 bases, with 17 bases between the two germline ends. Germline CDR1 SGHNT, CDR2 YENEEA. The CDR3 region has the DNA TGTGCCAGCAGCTTGTACCGGGGGGCCCGCGATGAGCAGTTCTTC. Translation gives CASSLYRGARDEQFF.

This clone is large (0.1 to 1%). V and J are TRBV14 and TRBJ1-3; unclear D gene. The CDR3 runs 12 residues. The germline V gene encodes CDR1 SGHDN and CDR2 FVKESK. V gave up 1 base and J gave up 4 bases, with 2 bases separating them. This chain's CDR3 is CASSQVGNTIYF. The CDR3 DNA follows: TGTGCCAGCAGCCAAGTGGGAAACACCATATATTTT.

Judged by abundance, this clone is medium-sized. This rearrangement joins TRBV11-3 to TRBJ2-7; tentatively, D is TRBD1 (6 bases). Trimming left V 3 bases short and J 2 bases short, with 14 bases between. Germline CDR1 and CDR2: SGHNT and YENEEA. CDR3 length: 15 amino acids. The CDR3 nucleotides read TGTGCCAGCAGCTTGGCTGCAGGGGTCCCCTACGAGCAGTACTTC. This gives the protein CASSLAAGVPYEQYF. The full variable domain, completed using reference TRBV11-3 and TRBJ2-7, is EAGVVQSPRYKIIEKKQPVAFWCNPISGHNTLYWYLQNLGQGPELLIRYENEEAVDDSQLPKDRFSAERLKGVDSTLKIQPAELGDSAVYLCASSLAAGVPYEQYFGPGTRLTVT.

This clone was counted between two and nine times. This chain uses TRBV6-7 with TRBJ1-3; TRBD1 is a possible D gene (5 bases). TRBV6-7 is treated as an ORF (open reading frame) with a function not yet certain. The CDR3 extends over 14 amino acids. The germline V and J ends were trimmed by 2 bases and 0 bases, with 5 bases remaining between them. CDR3 nucleotides: TGTGCCAGCAGTTACGGGGGCTCTGGAAACACCATATATTTT. Residues: CASSYGGSGNTIYF.

The chain carries TRBV11-3 and TRBJ2-3; 14 bases are shared with TRBD2. Germline-derived CDR1 and CDR2 are SGHNT and YENEEA. V shed 3 bases and J 2 bases; nucleotides not matched to a gene: 13. The CDR3 totals 20 residues. The DNA of the CDR3 is TGTGCCAGCAGCTTGGCCGGGGGACTAGCGGGAGTCGGAGACACAGATACGCAGTATTTT. It encodes CASSLAGGLAGVGDTDTQYF.

The chain uses TRBV29-1 and TRBJ2-5; TRBD1 is a possible D gene (5 bases). The CDR3 spans 15 residues. The germline gives CDR1 SQVTM, CDR2 ANQGSEA. Trimming took off 4 bases at V and 4 bases at J, with 19 bases between the two ends. CDR3 amino acids: CSVGATGPPIETQYF. CDR3 DNA: TGCAGCGTTGGCGCCACAGGACCCCCAATAGAGACCCAGTACTTC.

V usage is TRBV19 and J usage is TRBJ2-1, with TRBD1 identical over 8 bases. Germline trimming cut 2 bases from V and 5 bases from J; bases unmatched to any gene: 2. This CDR3 comprises 14 residues. In germline, CDR1 is LNHDA, CDR2 SQIVND (reference sequence). CDR3 protein: CASSIRTGNNEQFF. The DNA of the CDR3 is TGTGCCAGTAGTATAAGGACAGGGAACAATGAGCAGTTCTTC.

The chain links TRBV30 to TRBJ2-3; 9 nucleotides agree with TRBD1. CDR3 length equals 14 residues. Unmatched junction bases numbered 5, after V lost 3 bases and J lost 4 bases. Germline CDR1 is GTSNPN and CDR2 is SVGIG (reference sequence). CDR3 nucleotide sequence: TGTGCCTGGAGCCCCGGACAGGGGTCAGATACGCAGTATTTT. Translating it yields CAWSPGQGSDTQYF.

This rearrangement joins TRBV15 to TRBJ2-1; 9 bases line up with TRBD2. The CDR3 has 16 residues. The V segment lost 1 base and the J segment 9 bases; nucleotides outside the gene matches: 10. CDR1 LNHNV and CDR2 YYDKDF come from the germline V gene (reference sequence). The DNA of the CDR3 is TGTGCCACCAGCAGAGTTGCGGGAGGGTCGTTCGGTGAGCAGTTCTTC. As protein: CATSRVAGGSFGEQFF.

The rearrangement joins TRBV18 to TRBJ2-7; 8 nucleotides agree with TRBD1. The CDR3 is made up of 16 amino acids. Germline CDR1 KGHSH, CDR2 LQKENI. Germline trimming cut 3 bases from V and 0 bases from J; bases unmatched to any gene: 7. The CDR3 bases are TGTGCCAGCTCACCCTTCGGACAGGGCAGCTCCTACGAGCAGTACTTC. This sequence encodes CASSPFGQGSSYEQYF.

The chain recombines TRBV29-1 with TRBJ2-3; tentatively, D is TRBD1 or TRBD2 (7 bases each). From germline, CDR1 is SQVTM and CDR2 ANQGSEA. The CDR3 has 12 amino acids. The germline V and J ends were trimmed by 6 bases and 5 bases, with 12 bases remaining between them. DNA for the CDR3: TGCAGCGTCCCAGGGGGGGGAGATACGCAGTATTTT. This codes for CSVPGGGDTQYF.

The J gene is TRBJ2-3, the V gene TRBV7-4; unclear D gene. The germline CDR1 and CDR2 sequences are SGHVT and SQSDAQ. The CDR3 has 15 amino acids. V gave up 5 bases and J gave up 2 bases, with 14 bases separating them. DNA of the CDR3: TGTGCCAGCAGCCCATGGGTCTCGACCACAGATACGCAGTATTTT. This codes for CASSPWVSTTDTQYF.

This chain joins TRBV19 and TRBJ2-7, with D perhaps matching TRBD2 (5 bases). Trimming left V 7 bases short and J 4 bases short, with 20 bases between. Germline V lookup: CDR1 LNHDA, CDR2 SQIVND (reference sequence). The CDR3 is 15 residues long. CDR3 residues: CASTRSVGSGYEQYF. DNA of the CDR3: TGTGCCAGTACCCGATCTGTGGGTTCGGGGTACGAGCAGTACTTC. The full variable domain, with the rest looked up from reference TRBV19 and TRBJ2-7, is DGGITQSPKYLFRKEGQNVTLSCEQNLNHDAMYWYRQDPGQGLRLIYYSQIVNDFQKGDIAEGYSVSREKKESFPLTVTSAQKNPTAFYLCASTRSVGSGYEQYFGPGTRLTVT.

The V and J genes are TRBV19 and TRBJ1-5; D call uncertain. V was cut by 6 bases and J by 0 bases, with 6 bases left in between. This CDR3 has 13 amino acids. CDR1 LNHDA and CDR2 SQIVND come from the germline V gene (reference sequence). CDR3 amino acids: CASRTYSNQPQHF. CDR3 DNA: TGTGCCAGTAGGACGTATAGCAATCAGCCCCAGCATTTT.

The J gene is TRBJ1-5, the V gene TRBV19; D possibly corresponds to TRBD1 (5 bases). The CDR3 has 14 amino acids. Germline assignment: CDR1 LNHDA and CDR2 SQIVND (reference sequence). V was clipped by 1 base and J by 6 bases, with 10 bases between them. CDR3 sequence reads: CASSIGGAGQPQHF. CDR3 DNA sequence: TGTGCCAGTAGTATAGGGGGCGCCGGTCAGCCCCAGCATTTT.

A few counts support this clone. The gene calls are TRBV9 and TRBJ2-1; TRBD1 agrees at 12 bases. With V trimmed by 1 base and J by 9 bases, 5 bases remained unmatched. CDR3 length: 15 residues. CDR1 is SGDLS and CDR2 is YYNGEE in the germline V gene. The CDR3 sequence is CASSVRDRGLSEQFF. In DNA, the CDR3 is TGTGCCAGCAGCGTACGGGACAGGGGGCTTAGTGAGCAGTTCTTC.

This clone turned up a few times. The chain recombines TRBV29-1 with TRBJ1-1; D not resolved. This CDR3 is 13 amino acids long. The V and J ends lost 2 bases and 5 bases respectively, with 12 bases between them. Per germline, CDR1 SQVTM and CDR2 ANQGSEA. CDR3 bases: TGCAGCGTTGAAATCGGTACCGGGACTGAAGCTTTCTTT. Translating gives CSVEIGTGTEAFF.

This clone has just a few counts. CDR3 nucleotides: TGTGCCAGCAGCTTAGAATCGGGGGCGAACACTGAAGCTTTCTTT. Protein product: CASSLESGANTEAFF. The genes are TRBV11-3 and TRBJ1-1; possible D gene TRBD1, 6 bases. Germline CDR1 is SGHNT and CDR2 is YENEEA. This CDR3 region has 15 residues. Deletions cut 0 bases from V and 1 base from J, with 9 bases between.

The CDR3 coding sequence is TGCGCCAGCAGAGATCCGGGACAGGGCGTTAAAAATGAGCAGTTCTTC. Amino acids: CASRDPGQGVKNEQFF. The chain uses TRBV23-1 and TRBJ2-1; 9 bases fit TRBD1. TRBV23-1 is labeled an ORF, and its function is uncertain. The length of the CDR3 is 16 residues. V shed 6 bases and J 7 bases; nucleotides not matched to a gene: 13.

This clone has just one count. This chain links TRBV28 with TRBJ2-2; D ambiguous. V lost 4 bases, J lost 1 base, and 16 bases lay in between. CDR3 length: 17 amino acids. Per the germline V gene, CDR1 is MDHEN and CDR2 is SYDVKM. Written as DNA, the CDR3 is TGTGCCAGCAGTTCCAGTTGGCAGCGCGGGAACACCGGGGAGCTGTTTTTT. Encoded protein: CASSSSWQRGNTGELFF. Full variable domain (remainder filled in from reference TRBV28 and TRBJ2-2): DVKVTQSSRYLVKRTGEKVFLECVQDMDHENMFWYRQDPGLGLRLIYFSYDVKMKEKGDIPEGYSVSREKKERFSLILESASTNQTSMYLCASSSSWQRGNTGELFFGEGSRLTVL.